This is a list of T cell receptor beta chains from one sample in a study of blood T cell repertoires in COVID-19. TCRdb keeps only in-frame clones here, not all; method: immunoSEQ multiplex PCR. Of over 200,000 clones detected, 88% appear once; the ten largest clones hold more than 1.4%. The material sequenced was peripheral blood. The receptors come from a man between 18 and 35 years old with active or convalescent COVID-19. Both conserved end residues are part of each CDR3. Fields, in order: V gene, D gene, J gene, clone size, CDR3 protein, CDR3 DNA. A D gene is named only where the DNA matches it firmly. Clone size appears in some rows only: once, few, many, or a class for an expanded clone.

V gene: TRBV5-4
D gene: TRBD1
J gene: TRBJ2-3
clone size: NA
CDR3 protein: CASSSGQGARDTQYF
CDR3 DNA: TGTGCCAGCAGCTCCGGACAGGGGGCGCGGGATACGCAGTATTTT

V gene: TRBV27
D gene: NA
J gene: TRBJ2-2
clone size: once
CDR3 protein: CATQRLVPTGELFF
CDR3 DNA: TGTGCCACCCAACGACTAGTTCCAACCGGGGAGCTGTTTTTT

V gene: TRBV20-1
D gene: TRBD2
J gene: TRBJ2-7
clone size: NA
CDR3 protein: CSASESGKSIYEQYF
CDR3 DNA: TGCAGTGCTAGTGAGAGCGGGAAGTCTATCTACGAGCAGTACTTC

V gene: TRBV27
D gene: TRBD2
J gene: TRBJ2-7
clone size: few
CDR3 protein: CASSFLAGGVSEQYF
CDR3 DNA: TGTGCCAGCAGTTTCCTAGCGGGAGGGGTTTCCGAGCAGTACTTC

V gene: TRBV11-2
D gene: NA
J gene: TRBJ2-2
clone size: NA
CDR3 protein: CASSLFSGGELFF
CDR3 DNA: TGTGCCAGCAGCTTATTTTCGGGAGGGGAGCTGTTTTTT

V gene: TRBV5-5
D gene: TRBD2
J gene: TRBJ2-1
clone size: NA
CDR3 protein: CASEPSGPSSYNEQFF
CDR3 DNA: TGTGCCAGCGAACCTAGCGGGCCCAGCTCCTACAATGAGCAGTTCTTC

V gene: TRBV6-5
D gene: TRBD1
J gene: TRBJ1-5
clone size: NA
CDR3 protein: CASSTGGAQPQHF
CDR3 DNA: TGTGCCAGCAGTACAGGGGGAGCTCAGCCCCAGCATTTT

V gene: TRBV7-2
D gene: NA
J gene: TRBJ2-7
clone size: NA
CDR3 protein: CASSYQGGSYEQYF
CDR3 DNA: TGTGCCAGCAGCTATCAGGGGGGATCCTACGAGCAGTACTTC

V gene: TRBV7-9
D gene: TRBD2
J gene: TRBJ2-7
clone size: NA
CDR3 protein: CASSRERDSEQYF
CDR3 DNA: TGTGCCAGCAGCCGCGAGCGGGATAGCGAGCAGTACTTC

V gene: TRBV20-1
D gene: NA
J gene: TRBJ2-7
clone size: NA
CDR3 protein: CSASWASGTPKRVDEQYF
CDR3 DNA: TGCAGTGCTAGTTGGGCCTCCGGGACACCGAAAAGAGTCGACGAGCAGTACTTC

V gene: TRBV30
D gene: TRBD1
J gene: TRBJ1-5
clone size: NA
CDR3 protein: CAWRPQDRGGYSNQPQHF
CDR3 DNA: TGTGCCTGGAGGCCTCAGGACAGGGGAGGTTATAGCAATCAGCCCCAGCATTTT

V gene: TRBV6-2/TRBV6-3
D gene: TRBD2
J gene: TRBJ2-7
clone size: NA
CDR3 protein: CASSSTSGSSYEQYF
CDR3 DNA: TGTGCCAGCAGTAGCACTAGCGGGAGCTCCTACGAGCAGTACTTC

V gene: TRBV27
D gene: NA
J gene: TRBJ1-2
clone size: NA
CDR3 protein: CASSFQGIYGYTF
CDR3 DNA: TGTGCCAGCAGTTTCCAGGGTATCTATGGCTACACCTTC

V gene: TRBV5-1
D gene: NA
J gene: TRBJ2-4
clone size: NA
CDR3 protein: CASSLGDAGNIQYF
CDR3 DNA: TGCGCCAGCAGCTTGGGGGACGCGGGGAACATTCAGTACTTC

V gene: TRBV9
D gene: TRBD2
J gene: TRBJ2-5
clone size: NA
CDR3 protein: CAGSGGLAGARETQYF
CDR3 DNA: TGTGCCGGCAGCGGAGGACTAGCGGGAGCTAGAGAGACCCAGTACTTC

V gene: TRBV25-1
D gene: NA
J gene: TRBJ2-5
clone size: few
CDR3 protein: CASSEAEGRVGRETQYF
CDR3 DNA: TGTGCCAGCAGTGAAGCCGAGGGTAGGGTAGGAAGAGAGACCCAGTACTTC

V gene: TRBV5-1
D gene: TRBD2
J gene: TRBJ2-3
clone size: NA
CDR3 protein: CASSARTSGDTQYF
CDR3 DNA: TGCGCCAGCAGCGCGAGGACTAGCGGAGATACGCAGTATTTT

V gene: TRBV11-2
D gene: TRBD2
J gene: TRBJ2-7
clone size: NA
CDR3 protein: CASSPHLAGSSYEQYF
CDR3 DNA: TGTGCCAGCAGCCCCCACCTAGCGGGGAGCTCCTACGAGCAGTACTTC

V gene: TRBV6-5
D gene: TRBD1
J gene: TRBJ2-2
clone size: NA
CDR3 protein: CASRPTGSAGELFF
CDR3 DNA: TGTGCCAGCAGACCGACAGGGAGCGCCGGGGAGCTGTTTTTT

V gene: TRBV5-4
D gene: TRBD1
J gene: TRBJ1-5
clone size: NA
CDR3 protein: CASSLGPGQGVDQPQHF
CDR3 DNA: TGTGCCAGCAGCTTGGGGCCGGGGCAGGGGGTGGATCAGCCCCAGCATTTT

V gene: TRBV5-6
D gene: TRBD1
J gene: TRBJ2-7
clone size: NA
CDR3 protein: CASSLTGVEQYF
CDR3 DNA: TGTGCCAGCAGCTTGACAGGGGTCGAGCAGTACTTC

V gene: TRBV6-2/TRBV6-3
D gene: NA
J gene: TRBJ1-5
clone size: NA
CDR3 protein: CASSQDRRPQHF
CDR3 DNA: TGTGCCAGCAGCCAAGACAGAAGGCCCCAGCATTTT

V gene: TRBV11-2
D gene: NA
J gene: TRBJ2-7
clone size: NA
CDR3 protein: CASSLAGDYYEQYF
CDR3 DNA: TGTGCCAGCAGCTTAGCGGGAGACTACTACGAGCAGTACTTC

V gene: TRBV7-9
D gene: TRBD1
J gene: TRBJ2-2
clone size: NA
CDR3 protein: CASSRPGQGKDTGELFF
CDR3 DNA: TGTGCCAGCAGCCGACCGGGACAGGGGAAAGACACCGGGGAGCTGTTTTTT

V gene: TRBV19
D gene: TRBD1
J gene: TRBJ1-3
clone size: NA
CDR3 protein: CASSERWDRGHTIYF
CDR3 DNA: TGTGCCAGTAGCGAAAGATGGGACAGGGGACACACCATATATTTT

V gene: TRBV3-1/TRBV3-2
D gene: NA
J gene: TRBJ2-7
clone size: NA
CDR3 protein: CASSQDLTSEQYF
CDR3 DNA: TGTGCCAGCAGCCAAGATCTTACTTCCGAGCAGTACTTC

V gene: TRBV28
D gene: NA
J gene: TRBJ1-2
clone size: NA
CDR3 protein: CASSPGQPQYGYTF
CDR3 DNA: TGTGCCAGCAGTCCCGGACAGCCTCAGTATGGCTACACCTTC

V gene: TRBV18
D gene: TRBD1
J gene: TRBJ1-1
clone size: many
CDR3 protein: CASSRVDRGDTEAFF
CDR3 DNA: TGTGCCAGCTCACGAGTGGACAGGGGTGACACTGAAGCTTTCTTT